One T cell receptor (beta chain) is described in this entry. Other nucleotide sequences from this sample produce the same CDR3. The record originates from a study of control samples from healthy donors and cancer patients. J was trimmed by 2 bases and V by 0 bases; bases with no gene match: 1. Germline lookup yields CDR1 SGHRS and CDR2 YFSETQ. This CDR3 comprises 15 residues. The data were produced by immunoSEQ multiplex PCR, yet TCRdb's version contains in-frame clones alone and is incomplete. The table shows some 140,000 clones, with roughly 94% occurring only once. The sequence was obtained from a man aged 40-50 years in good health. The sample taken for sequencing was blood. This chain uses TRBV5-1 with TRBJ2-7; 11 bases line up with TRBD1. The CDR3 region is CASSLGGQGAYEQYF. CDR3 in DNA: TGCGCCAGCAGCTTGGGGGGACAGGGGGCCTACGAGCAGTACTTC.